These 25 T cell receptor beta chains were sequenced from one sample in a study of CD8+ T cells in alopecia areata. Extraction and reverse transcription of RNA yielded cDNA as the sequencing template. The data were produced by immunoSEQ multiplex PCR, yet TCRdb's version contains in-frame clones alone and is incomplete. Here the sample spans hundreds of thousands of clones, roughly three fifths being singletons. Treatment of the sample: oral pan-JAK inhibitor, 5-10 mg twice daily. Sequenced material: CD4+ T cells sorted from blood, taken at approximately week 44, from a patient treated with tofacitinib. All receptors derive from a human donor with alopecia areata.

The CDR3 spells CASSERGNYGYTF. The CDR3 DNA reads as TGCGCCAGCAGTGAAAGAGGGAACTATGGCTACACCTTC. The rearrangement links TRBV10-2 to TRBJ1-2, with unresolved D. This CDR3 region has 13 residues. Between the trimmed V and J ends, which lost 3 bases and 2 bases, there was a span of 7 bases. Germline V gene lookup returns CDR1 WSHSY and CDR2 SAAADI.

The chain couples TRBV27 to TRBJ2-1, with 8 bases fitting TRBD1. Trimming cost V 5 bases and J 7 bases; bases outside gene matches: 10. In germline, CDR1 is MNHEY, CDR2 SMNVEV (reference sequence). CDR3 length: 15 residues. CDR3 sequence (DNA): TGTGCCAGCAGTGTACAGGGGGTTAGGATGAATGAGCAGTTCTTC. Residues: CASSVQGVRMNEQFF.

CDR3 in amino acids: CASSLELSYGYTF. The CDR3 nucleotides read TGTGCCAGCAGCTTAGAGTTGAGTTATGGCTACACCTTC. The J gene is TRBJ1-2, the V gene TRBV7-2, with D uncertain. Germline loops: CDR1 SGHTA, CDR2 FQGNSA. The CDR3 is made up of 13 amino acids. V was cut by 1 base and J by 5 bases, with 8 bases left in between.

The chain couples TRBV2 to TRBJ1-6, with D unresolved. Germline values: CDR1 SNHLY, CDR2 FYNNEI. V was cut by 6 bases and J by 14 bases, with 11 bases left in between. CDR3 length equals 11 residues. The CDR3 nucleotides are TGTGCCAGCAGCACCGGACTCACCCTCCACTTT. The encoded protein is CASSTGLTLHF.

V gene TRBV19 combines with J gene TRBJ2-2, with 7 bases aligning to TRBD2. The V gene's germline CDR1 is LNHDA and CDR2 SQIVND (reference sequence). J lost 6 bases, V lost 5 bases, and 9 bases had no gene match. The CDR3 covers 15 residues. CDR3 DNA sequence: TGTGCCAGTAGTCCAAGGAGCGGGGTGCCCGGGGAGCTGTTTTTT. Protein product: CASSPRSGVPGELFF.

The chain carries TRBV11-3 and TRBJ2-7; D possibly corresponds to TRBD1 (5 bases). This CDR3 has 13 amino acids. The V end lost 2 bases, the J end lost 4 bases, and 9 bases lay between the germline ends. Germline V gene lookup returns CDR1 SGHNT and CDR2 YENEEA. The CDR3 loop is CASSLSGLYEQYF. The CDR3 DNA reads TGTGCCAGCAGCTTATCAGGGCTGTACGAGCAGTACTTC.

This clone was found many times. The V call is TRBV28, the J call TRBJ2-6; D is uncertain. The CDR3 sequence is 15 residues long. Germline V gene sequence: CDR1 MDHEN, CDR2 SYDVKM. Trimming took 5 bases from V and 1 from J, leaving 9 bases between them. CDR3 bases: TGTGCCAGCAGTAAAAGTCTGTCTGGGGCCAACGTCCTGACTTTC. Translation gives CASSKSLSGANVLTF. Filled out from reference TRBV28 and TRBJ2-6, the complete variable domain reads DVKVTQSSRYLVKRTGEKVFLECVQDMDHENMFWYRQDPGLGLRLIYFSYDVKMKEKGDIPEGYSVSREKKERFSLILESASTNQTSMYLCASSKSLSGANVLTFGAGSRLTVL.

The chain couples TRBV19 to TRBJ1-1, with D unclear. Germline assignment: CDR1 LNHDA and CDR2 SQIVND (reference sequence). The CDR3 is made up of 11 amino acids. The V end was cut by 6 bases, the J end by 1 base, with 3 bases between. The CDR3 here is CASSKNTEAFF. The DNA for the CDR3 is TGTGCCAGTAGCAAGAACACTGAAGCTTTCTTT.

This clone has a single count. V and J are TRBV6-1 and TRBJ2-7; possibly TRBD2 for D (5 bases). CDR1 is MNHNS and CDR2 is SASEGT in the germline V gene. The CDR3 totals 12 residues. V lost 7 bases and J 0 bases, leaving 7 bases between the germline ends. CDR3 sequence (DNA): TGTGCCAGCACTGGAGGCTCCTACGAGCAGTACTTC. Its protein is CASTGGSYEQYF.

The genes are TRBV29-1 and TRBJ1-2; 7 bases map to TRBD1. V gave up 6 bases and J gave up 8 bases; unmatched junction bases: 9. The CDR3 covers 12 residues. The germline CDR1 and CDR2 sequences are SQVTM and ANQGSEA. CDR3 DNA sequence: TGCAGCGTCGAGCACGACAGGGCAGGCTACACCTTC. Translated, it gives CSVEHDRAGYTF.

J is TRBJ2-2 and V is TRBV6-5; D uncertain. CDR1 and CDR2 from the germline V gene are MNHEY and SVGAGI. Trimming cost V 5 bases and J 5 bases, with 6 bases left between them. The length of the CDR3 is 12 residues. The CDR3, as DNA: TGTGCCAGCAGTACCCCTACCGGGGAGCTGTTTTTT. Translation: CASSTPTGELFF.

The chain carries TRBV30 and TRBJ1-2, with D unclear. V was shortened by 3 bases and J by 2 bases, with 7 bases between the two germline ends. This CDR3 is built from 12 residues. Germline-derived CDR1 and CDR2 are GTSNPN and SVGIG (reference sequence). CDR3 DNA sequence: TGTGCCTGGAGCGGCCACAACTATGGCTACACCTTC. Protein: CAWSGHNYGYTF. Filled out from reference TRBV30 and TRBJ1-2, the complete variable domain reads SQTIHQWPATLVQPVGSPLSLECTVEGTSNPNLYWYRQAAGRGLQLLFYSVGIGQISSEVPQNLSASRPQDRQFILSSKKLLLSDSGFYLCAWSGHNYGYTFGSGTRLTVV.

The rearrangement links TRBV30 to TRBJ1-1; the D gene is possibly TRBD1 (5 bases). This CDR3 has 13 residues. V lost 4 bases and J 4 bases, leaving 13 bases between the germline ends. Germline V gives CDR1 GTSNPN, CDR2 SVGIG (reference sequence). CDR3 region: CAWIRGGSTEAFF. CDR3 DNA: TGTGCCTGGATAAGGGGAGGATCCACTGAAGCTTTCTTT. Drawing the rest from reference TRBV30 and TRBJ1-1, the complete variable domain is SQTIHQWPATLVQPVGSPLSLECTVEGTSNPNLYWYRQAAGRGLQLLFYSVGIGQISSEVPQNLSASRPQDRQFILSSKKLLLSDSGFYLCAWIRGGSTEAFFGQGTRLTVV.

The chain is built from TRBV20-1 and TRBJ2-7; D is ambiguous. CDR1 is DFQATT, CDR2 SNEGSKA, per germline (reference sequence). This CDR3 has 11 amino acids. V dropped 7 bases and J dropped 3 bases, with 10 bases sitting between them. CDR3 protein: CSVIERYEQYF. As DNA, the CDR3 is TGCAGTGTTATAGAGCGCTACGAGCAGTACTTC.

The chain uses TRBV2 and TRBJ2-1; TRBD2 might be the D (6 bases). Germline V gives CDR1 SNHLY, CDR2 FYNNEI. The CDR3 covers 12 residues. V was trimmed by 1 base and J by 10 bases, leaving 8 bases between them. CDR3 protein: CASSEVRGEQFF. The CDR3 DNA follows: TGTGCCAGCAGTGAAGTACGGGGGGAGCAGTTCTTC.

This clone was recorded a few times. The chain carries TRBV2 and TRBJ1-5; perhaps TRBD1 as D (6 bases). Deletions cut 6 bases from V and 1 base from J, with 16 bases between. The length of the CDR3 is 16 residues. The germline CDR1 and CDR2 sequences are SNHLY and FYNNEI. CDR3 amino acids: CASREGGRRSNQPQHF. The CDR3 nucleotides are TGTGCCAGCAGGGAGGGGGGAAGACGGAGCAATCAGCCCCAGCATTTT.

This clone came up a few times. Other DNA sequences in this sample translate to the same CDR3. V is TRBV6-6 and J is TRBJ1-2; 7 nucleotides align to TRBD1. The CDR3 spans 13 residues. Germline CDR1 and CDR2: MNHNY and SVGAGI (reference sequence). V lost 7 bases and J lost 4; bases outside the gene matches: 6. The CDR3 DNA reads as TGTGCCAGCATAGGGGACAGAACCTATGGCTACACCTTC. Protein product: CASIGDRTYGYTF.

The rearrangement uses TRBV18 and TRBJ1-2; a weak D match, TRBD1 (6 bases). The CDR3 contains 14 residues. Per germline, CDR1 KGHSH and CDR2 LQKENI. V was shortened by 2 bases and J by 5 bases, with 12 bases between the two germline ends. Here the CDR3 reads CASSPDRNSYGYTF. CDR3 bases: TGTGCCAGCTCACCAGACAGGAATTCTTATGGCTACACCTTC.

CDR3 DNA: TGTGCCAGCAGCTCCCCAAGGACAGGGAGGGGTATAATGAACACTGAAGCTTTCTTT. Translating it yields CASSSPRTGRGIMNTEAFF. V usage is TRBV7-9 and J usage is TRBJ1-1, with 8 bases matching TRBD1. The V gene end was trimmed by 4 bases and the J gene end by 0 bases; junction bases not matched to a gene: 16. Germline CDR1 reads SEHNR; CDR2 reads FQNEAQ (reference sequence). CDR3 length: 19 residues.

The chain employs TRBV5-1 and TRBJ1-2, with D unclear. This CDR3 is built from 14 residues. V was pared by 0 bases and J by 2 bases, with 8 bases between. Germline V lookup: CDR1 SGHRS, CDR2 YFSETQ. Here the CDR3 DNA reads TGCGCCAGCAGCTTGGGGACGGGAAACTATGGCTACACCTTC. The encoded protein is CASSLGTGNYGYTF.

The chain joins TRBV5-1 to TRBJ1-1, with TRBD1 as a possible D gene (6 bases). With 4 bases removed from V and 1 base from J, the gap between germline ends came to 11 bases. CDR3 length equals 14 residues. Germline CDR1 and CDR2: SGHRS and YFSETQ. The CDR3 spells CASSPGGGNTEAFF. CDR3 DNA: TGCGCCAGCAGCCCGGGGGGCGGGAACACTGAAGCTTTCTTT. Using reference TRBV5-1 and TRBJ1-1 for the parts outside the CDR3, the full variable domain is KAGVTQTPRYLIKTRGQQVTLSCSPISGHRSVSWYQQTPGQGLQFLFEYFSETQRNKGNFPGRFSGRQFSNSRSEMNVSTLELGDSALYLCASSPGGGNTEAFFGQGTRLTVV.

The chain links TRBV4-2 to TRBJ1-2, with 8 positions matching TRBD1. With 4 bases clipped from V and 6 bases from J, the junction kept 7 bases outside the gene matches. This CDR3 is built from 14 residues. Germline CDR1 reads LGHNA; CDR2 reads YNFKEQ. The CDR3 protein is CASSRSDREDGYTF. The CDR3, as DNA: TGTGCCAGCAGCCGATCGGACAGGGAAGATGGCTACACCTTC.

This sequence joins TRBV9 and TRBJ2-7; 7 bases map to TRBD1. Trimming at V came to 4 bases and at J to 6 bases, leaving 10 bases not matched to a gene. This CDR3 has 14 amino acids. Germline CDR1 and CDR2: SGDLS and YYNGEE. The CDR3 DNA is TGTGCCAGCAGCCTCGGACAGGCGTTCGGCGAGCAGTACTTC. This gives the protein CASSLGQAFGEQYF.

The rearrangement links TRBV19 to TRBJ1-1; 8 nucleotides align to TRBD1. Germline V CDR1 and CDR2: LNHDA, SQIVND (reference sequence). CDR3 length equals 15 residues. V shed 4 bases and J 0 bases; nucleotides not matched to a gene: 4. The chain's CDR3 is CASSTGQGMNTEAFF. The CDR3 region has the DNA TGTGCCAGTAGTACAGGACAGGGAATGAACACTGAAGCTTTCTTT.

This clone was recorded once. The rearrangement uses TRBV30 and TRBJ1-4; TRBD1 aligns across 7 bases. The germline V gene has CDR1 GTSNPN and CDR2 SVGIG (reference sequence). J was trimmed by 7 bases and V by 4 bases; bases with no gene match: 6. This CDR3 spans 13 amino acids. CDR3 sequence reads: CAWKGGAFEKLFF. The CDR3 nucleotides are TGTGCCTGGAAAGGGGGCGCATTTGAAAAACTGTTTTTT.